The 9 T cell receptor beta chains below come from one sample, sequenced in a study of cytomegalovirus exposure and HLA in healthy donors. PCR was performed using 60 Vbeta and 13 Jbeta primers. The data were produced by immunoSEQ multiplex PCR, yet TCRdb's version contains in-frame clones alone and is incomplete. Of under 200,000 clones in the sample, about 70% are singletons; the top ten hold less than 2%. Sequencing used PBMCs. Receptors originate from a woman under 40 in good health and CMV-seronegative.

V gene TRBV6-1 combines with J gene TRBJ1-2, with D perhaps TRBD1 (6 bases). V was trimmed by 5 bases and J by 4 bases, leaving 17 bases between them. CDR1 is MNHNS, CDR2 SASEGT, per germline. The CDR3 length is 15 residues. CDR3 sequence reads: CASSPNSQGSYGYTF. CDR3 DNA: TGTGCCAGCAGTCCAAACAGTCAGGGGAGCTATGGCTACACCTTC.

The chain uses TRBV19 and TRBJ2-1; the D is unclear. This CDR3 contains 15 residues. CDR1 and CDR2 (germline): LNHDA, SQIVND (reference sequence). V gave up 5 bases and J gave up 4 bases, with 15 bases separating them. CDR3 protein: CASSPDGSPYNEQFF. The CDR3 DNA is TGTGCCAGTAGTCCTGACGGTAGCCCTTACAATGAGCAGTTCTTC.

This CDR3 reads CASSVDRSAYEYGYTF. In nucleotides, the CDR3 is TGTGCCAGCAGCGTAGACAGGAGCGCCTATGAGTATGGCTACACCTTC. V usage is TRBV9 and J usage is TRBJ1-2, with a weak D call TRBD1 (5 bases). This CDR3 comprises 16 residues. V lost 0 bases and J lost 5, with 17 bases in between. Germline CDR1 SGDLS, CDR2 YYNGEE. Variable domain in full (rest from reference TRBV9 and TRBJ1-2): DSGVTQTPKHLITATGQRVTLRCSPRSGDLSVYWYQQSLDQGLQFLIQYYNGEERAKGNILERFSAQQFPDLHSELNLSSLELGDSALYFCASSVDRSAYEYGYTFGSGTRLTVV.

V and J are TRBV4-2 and TRBJ2-5; D is undetermined. The V and J ends lost 0 bases and 6 bases respectively, with 11 bases between them. This CDR3 contains 14 residues. CDR1 and CDR2 (germline): LGHNA, YNFKEQ. The CDR3 reads CASSQEVGGKTQYF. DNA of the CDR3: TGTGCCAGCAGCCAAGAGGTAGGCGGAAAGACCCAGTACTTC.

This clone was seen a few times. The chain recombines TRBV14 with TRBJ1-1, with D perhaps TRBD1 (5 bases). The CDR3 length is 14 residues. The V gene lost 4 bases and the J gene lost 1 base, with 10 bases spanning the gap. Germline-derived CDR1 and CDR2 are SGHDN and FVKESK. CDR3 coding DNA: TGTGCCAGCAGCCGGGGCAGGTCGAACACTGAAGCTTTCTTT. Encoded protein: CASSRGRSNTEAFF.

The chain employs TRBV4-2 and TRBJ2-7, with D maybe TRBD2 (5 bases). V lost 4 bases to trimming and J lost 6 bases, with 13 bases between them. Germline assignment: CDR1 LGHNA and CDR2 YNFKEQ. This CDR3 has 13 residues. CDR3 bases: TGTGCCAGCAGCCTCGGAGTGCGGGCCGAGCAGTACTTC. Translating it yields CASSLGVRAEQYF.

CDR3 DNA sequence: TGTGCCAGCAGCCCCGGCCGGGACAGGGCCGTCGGAAACACCATATATTTT. As protein: CASSPGRDRAVGNTIYF. V gene TRBV9 combines with J gene TRBJ1-3; 9 bases are a match to TRBD1. V gave up 4 bases and J gave up 4 bases; unmatched junction bases: 12. This CDR3 is built from 17 residues. Germline CDR1 is SGDLS and CDR2 is YYNGEE.

A few counts support this clone. V and J are TRBV2 and TRBJ2-7, with 7 bases fitting TRBD1. Germline-derived CDR1 and CDR2 are SNHLY and FYNNEI. With 8 bases clipped from V and 2 bases from J, the junction kept 12 bases outside the gene matches. CDR3 length equals 15 residues. The CDR3 reads CASEDYRGSAYEQYF. The CDR3 region has the DNA TGTGCCAGCGAAGATTACAGGGGATCCGCCTACGAGCAGTACTTC.

The J gene is TRBJ2-5, the V gene TRBV27; 10 nucleotides agree with TRBD1. The closer fit of TRBJ2-7 to the DNA end suggests the J call may be wrong. Germline CDR1 reads MNHEY; CDR2 reads SMNVEV (reference sequence). The CDR3 is 15 amino acids. This chain's CDR3 is CASSGDRGTTYEQYF. In DNA, the CDR3 is TGTGCCAGCAGTGGGGACAGGGGTACTACCTACGAGCAGTACTTC.